This is a list of T cell receptor beta chains from one sample in a study of shared clonotypes between healthy human individuals. TCRdb keeps only in-frame clones here, not all; method: immunoSEQ multiplex PCR. The sample records roughly 2.1 million clones, around 93% being singletons. The sequenced sample consisted of naive CD8+ T cells from PBMCs. These receptor sequences come from a young man in good health. Some clones in this sample may be carry-over from other donors' samples. CDR3s include the opening cysteine and the closing phenylalanine or tryptophan.

j_call,v_call,cdr3_aa
TRBJ2-1,TRBV7-3,CASSEGLAFYNEQFF
TRBJ1-1,TRBV6-1,CASSERLMEAFF
TRBJ2-5,TRBV11-3,CASSSRQGMGTQYF
TRBJ2-7,TRBV6-1,CASSEGTGSSYEQYF
TRBJ1-4,TRBV15,CATSRDRGTNEKLFF
TRBJ2-7,TRBV6-6,CASVSGGARYEQYF
TRBJ2-7,TRBV5-1,CASNLDDYEQYF
TRBJ2-7,TRBV6-1,CASSESPVSGPSYEQYF
TRBJ1-4,TRBV11-1,CASSFMGGAAISGNEKLFF
TRBJ2-1,TRBV7-9,CASSPPTSGRLNYEQFF
TRBJ1-1,TRBV5-1,CASSLAATFWGTEAFF
TRBJ2-7,TRBV7-9,CASGIYRVSDYEQYF
TRBJ2-3,TRBV27,CASSFSSGRRDTQYF
TRBJ1-2,TRBV7-9,CASSPDRGSNYGYTF
TRBJ2-1,TRBV6-1,CASSERTLSYNEQFF
TRBJ2-7,TRBV4-2,CASSLFVSSSYEQYF
TRBJ2-3,TRBV7-9,CASSPGADTQYF
TRBJ1-3,TRBV2,CASSERGRSTGGNTIYF
TRBJ2-7,TRBV27,CASSPEPPTPVKYEQYF
TRBJ2-2,TRBV27,CASSFTVPGELFF
TRBJ2-2,TRBV30,CAWSIPRLAETKQSGELFF
TRBJ1-2,TRBV27,CASSCPGQGEPRNYGYTF
TRBJ2-7,TRBV11-3,CASSLGRDSYEQYF
TRBJ1-3,TRBV10-3,CAIRQFTGGSGNTIYF
TRBJ2-7,TRBV2,CASKAMGTRRVHEQYF
TRBJ2-2,TRBV5-6,CASSLGLAGGTGELFF
TRBJ2-7,TRBV28,CASSLGTGGSREYF
TRBJ2-1,TRBV28,CASSPTTGTSGSVEQFF
TRBJ2-7,TRBV7-9,CASSLESGEQYF
TRBJ2-7,TRBV14,CASSPGFGYRYEQYF
TRBJ2-2,TRBV6-6,CAGTTGTGELFF
TRBJ2-3,TRBV28,CASSLYGMGTTDTQYF
TRBJ2-7,TRBV4-2,CASSQVGSHEQYF
TRBJ2-1,TRBV7-9,CASRPLPSSYNEQFF
TRBJ1-3,TRBV4-2,CASSPGGEGNTIYF
TRBJ2-7,TRBV6-1,CASSERVIYEQYF
TRBJ1-2,TRBV15,CATSMNSGTLNYGYTF
TRBJ2-2,TRBV7-9,CATSGGELFF
TRBJ1-4,TRBV7-9,CLVGPYNEKLFF
TRBJ2-5,TRBV5-3,CARSLRTSGRVCETQYF
TRBJ1-2,TRBV9,CASSVSGASNYGYTF
TRBJ2-3,TRBV28,CASSLLADSTDTQYF
TRBJ1-1,TRBV4-1,CASSQPGVRNTEAFF
TRBJ2-2,TRBV7-8,CASSLTSGDGELFF
TRBJ1-4,TRBV28,CASSQLRGRGSEKLFF
.,TRBV20-1,CSARADYEQYF
TRBJ2-4,TRBV11-2,CASSLDALAKNIQYF
TRBJ2-5,TRBV2,CASSGTEETQYF
TRBJ2-7,TRBV2,CASIAGEGYEQYF
TRBJ2-7,TRBV19,CASSLGLAVYEQYF
TRBJ2-7,TRBV7-9,CASSRTTGPSYEQYF
TRBJ2-7,TRBV28,CASSPVGQGLLEQYF
TRBJ2-7,TRBV27,CASSLIFPPAYEQYF
TRBJ2-7,TRBV27,CASSLVSGLSSYEQYF
TRBJ2-1,TRBV6-7,CASITSGDSYNEQFF
TRBJ2-7,TRBV28,CASSLVYSGSDEQYF
TRBJ1-2,TRBV28,CASSALPRIGHGYTF
TRBJ1-1,TRBV5-6,CASSLKSFYTEAFF
TRBJ1-1,TRBV7-8,CASSSSAGMNTEAFF
TRBJ2-7,TRBV4-1,CASSPLVGGGYEQYF